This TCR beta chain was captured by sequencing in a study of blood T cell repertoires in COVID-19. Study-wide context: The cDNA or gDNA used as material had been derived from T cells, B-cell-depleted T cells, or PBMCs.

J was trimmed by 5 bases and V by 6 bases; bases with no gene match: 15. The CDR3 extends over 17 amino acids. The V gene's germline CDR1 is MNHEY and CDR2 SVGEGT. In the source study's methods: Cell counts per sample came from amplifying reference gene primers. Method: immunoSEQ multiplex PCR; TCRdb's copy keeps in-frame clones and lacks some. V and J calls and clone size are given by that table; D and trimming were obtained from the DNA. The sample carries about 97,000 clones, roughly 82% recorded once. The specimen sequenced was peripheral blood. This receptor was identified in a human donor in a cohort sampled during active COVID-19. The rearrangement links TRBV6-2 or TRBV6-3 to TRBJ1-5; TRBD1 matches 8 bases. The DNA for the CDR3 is TGTGCCAGCAGCCCTATAGGGACAGGTATACGGGATCAGCCCCAGCATTTT. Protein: CASSPIGTGIRDQPQHF.